A single sample is the source of the 28 T cell receptor beta chains below, sequenced in a study of PD-L1 blockade in urothelial cancer. Assay used: immunoSEQ multiplex PCR; TCRdb lists only in-frame clones, some missing. The sample gives tens of thousands of clones, approximately 86% of which show up once; 15% is in the top ten. Documented time point: pretreatment peripheral blood. This specimen consisted of PBMCs, obtained around atezolizumab (anti-PD-L1) treatment. The receptors shown here come from a man in his sixties with urothelial cancer.

The chain uses TRBV4-2 and TRBJ2-7, with TRBD2 matching over 9 bases. CDR3 size: 15 residues. Germline CDR1 and CDR2: LGHNA and YNFKEQ. Trimming removed 1 base from V and 2 bases from J; junction bases left unmatched: 3. The CDR3, as DNA: TGTGCCAGCAGCCAAGTTCTAGCGGGGACCTACGAGCAGTACTTC. This encodes CASSQVLAGTYEQYF.

V gene TRBV6-1 combines with J gene TRBJ2-7; 7 positions match TRBD1. CDR1 is MNHNS and CDR2 is SASEGT in the germline V gene. The CDR3 length is 14 residues. The ends lost 7 bases at V and 3 bases at J; junction bases unmatched: 9. CDR3 sequence reads: CASILTGTNYEQYF. The DNA for the CDR3 is TGTGCCAGCATCCTGACAGGGACCAACTACGAGCAGTACTTC.

This chain joins TRBV7-6 and TRBJ1-4, with a possible D match to TRBD1 (5 bases). Germline CDR1 reads SGHVS; CDR2 reads FNYEAQ. Trimming pared 1 base from V and 10 bases from J, leaving 16 bases between. There are 15 residues in the CDR3. The chain's CDR3 is CASSLVGGAGVKLFF. The DNA for the CDR3 is TGTGCCAGCAGCTTAGTTGGAGGGGCTGGGGTAAAACTGTTTTTT.

The genes are TRBV5-1 and TRBJ2-3; TRBD1 aligns across 8 bases. Trimming cost V 4 bases and J 1 base; bases outside gene matches: 8. Germline CDR1 is SGHRS and CDR2 is YFSETQ. This CDR3 comprises 16 residues. The CDR3 protein is CASSLGTGRGTDTQYF. The DNA of the CDR3 is TGCGCCAGCAGCCTCGGGACAGGTAGAGGCACAGATACGCAGTATTTT.

The rearrangement links TRBV7-2 to TRBJ2-7; D ambiguous. V lost 5 bases and J lost 1, with 3 bases in between. The CDR3 has 11 residues. Germline assignment: CDR1 SGHTA and CDR2 FQGNSA. CDR3 in DNA: TGTGCCAGCAGCCCATCCTACGAGCAGTACTTC. This encodes CASSPSYEQYF. The whole variable domain, filled in from reference TRBV7-2 and TRBJ2-7, reads GAGVSQSPSNKVTEKGKDVELRCDPISGHTALYWYRQSLGQGLEFLIYFQGNSAPDKSGLPSDRFSAERTGGSVSTLTIQRTQQEDSAVYLCASSPSYEQYFGPGTRLTVT.

This chain uses TRBV12-1 with TRBJ2-7; the table's D call, TRBD2, was not checked against the DNA. TRBV12-1 is reported as a pseudogene. The CDR3 consists of 15 residues. CDR3 coding DNA: TGTGCCAGCAGCAGTTTGAGCGGGTGCTCCTACGAGCAGTACTTC. This encodes CASSSLSGCSYEQYF.

The CDR3: CASSTDRRIGYTF. For the CDR3, the DNA is TGTGCCAGCAGCACGGACAGGAGGATAGGCTACACCTTC. The chain uses TRBV5-8 and TRBJ1-2; 7 bases align to TRBD1. V was pared by 4 bases and J by 8 bases, with 8 bases of the junction left unmatched. This CDR3 spans 13 amino acids. CDR1 and CDR2 (germline): SGHTS, YDEGEE.

The V call is TRBV19, the J call TRBJ2-2, with TRBD1 identical over 8 bases. Germline trimming cut 3 bases from V and 4 bases from J; bases unmatched to any gene: 4. Germline lookup yields CDR1 LNHDA and CDR2 SQIVND (reference sequence). The CDR3 runs 15 residues. The CDR3: CASSIGTGSTGELFF. The CDR3 region has the DNA TGTGCCAGTAGTATCGGGACAGGATCCACCGGGGAGCTGTTTTTT.

The chain couples TRBV6-5 to TRBJ1-5; 8 nucleotides line up with TRBD1. Germline V gene sequence: CDR1 MNHEY, CDR2 SVGAGI. The V and J ends lost 4 bases and 2 bases, in that order; junction bases with no gene match: 4. The CDR3 runs 15 residues. The CDR3 DNA follows: TGTGCCAGCAGTTCCCTGGACAGGGGCAATCAGCCCCAGCATTTT. Translation gives CASSSLDRGNQPQHF.

The genes are TRBV10-3 and TRBJ2-3; TRBD2 matches at 9 bases. This CDR3 contains 16 residues. Germline CDR1 is ENHRY and CDR2 is SYGVKD. With 8 bases clipped from V and 0 bases from J, the junction kept 9 bases outside the gene matches. CDR3 sequence (DNA): TGTGCCATCTCTAGCGGGGCTATGGGTAGCACAGATACGCAGTATTTT. Translating gives CAISSGAMGSTDTQYF.

This chain connects TRBV30 to TRBJ2-1; TRBD1 aligns across 7 bases. This CDR3 comprises 16 residues. V lost 2 bases, J lost 2 bases, and 9 bases stayed unmatched. Per germline, CDR1 GTSNPN and CDR2 SVGIG (reference sequence). The CDR3 DNA follows: TGTGCCTGGAGTTCGAGGGGGCTGCGGGCCTACAATGAGCAGTTCTTC. Protein: CAWSSRGLRAYNEQFF.

The chain is built from TRBV19 and TRBJ2-7; D perhaps matches TRBD2 (7 bases). CDR1 is LNHDA, CDR2 SQIVND, per germline (reference sequence). V shed 2 bases and J shed 1 base, with 18 bases lying between them. This CDR3 has 17 amino acids. CDR3 in amino acids: CASSIFGGPIASYEQYF. The CDR3 bases are TGTGCCAGTAGTATATTCGGGGGGCCCATTGCGTCCTACGAGCAGTACTTC.

V is TRBV7-3 and J is TRBJ1-6; 7 bases fit TRBD1. Looked up from germline, CDR1 is SGHTA and CDR2 is FQGTGA. The trim removed 3 bases at V and 7 bases at J, leaving 6 bases unmatched. This CDR3 has 15 residues. The DNA for the CDR3 is TGTGCCAGCAGCTTCTCCGGGACAGCGAATTCACCCCTCCACTTT. As protein: CASSFSGTANSPLHF.

The CDR3 DNA sequence: TGCGCCAGCAGCCCAGGACTAGCGGGGCAGGGAGAGACCCAGTACTTC. This encodes CASSPGLAGQGETQYF. The chain carries TRBV4-3 and TRBJ2-5, with TRBD2 identical over 12 bases. Losses at the gene ends were 4 bases for V and 4 bases for J; bases not matched to a gene: 7. The germline V gene has CDR1 LGHNA and CDR2 YSLEER. This CDR3 region has 16 residues.

This clone has a handful of counts. The chain links TRBV25-1 to TRBJ1-6; D is ambiguous. Trimming removed 4 bases from V and 9 bases from J, with 7 bases in between. The CDR3 has 12 residues. Looked up from germline, CDR1 is MGHDK and CDR2 is SYGVNS. Here the CDR3 reads CASSVSVSPLHF. DNA for the CDR3: TGTGCCAGCAGTGTGTCAGTTTCACCCCTCCACTTT.

This clone appeared a single time. The chain combines TRBV6-5 with TRBJ1-4, with D possibly TRBD1 on 5 matching bases. V was cut by 6 bases and J by 0 bases, with 8 bases left in between. Germline V gene lookup returns CDR1 MNHEY and CDR2 SVGAGI. The CDR3 is 14 amino acids. CDR3 sequence (DNA): TGTGCCAGCAGCAGGACACCAACTAATGAAAAACTGTTTTTT. Translating gives CASSRTPTNEKLFF.

The CDR3 DNA sequence: TGTGCCAGTAGTATAGAGGCGAACAGGGGGCTTGACGAGCAGTACTTC. Amino acid sequence: CASSIEANRGLDEQYF. This sequence joins TRBV19 and TRBJ2-7; 9 positions match TRBD1. Germline V gene sequence: CDR1 LNHDA, CDR2 SQIVND (reference sequence). The CDR3 consists of 16 residues. V dropped 0 bases and J dropped 5; count of bases not matched to a gene: 8.

The CDR3 DNA reads TGTGCCAGCAGTGAATGGCAGGGGAAGCCTCGGGAGACCCAGTACTTC. Amino acid sequence: CASSEWQGKPRETQYF. The chain recombines TRBV6-1 with TRBJ2-5, with D perhaps TRBD1 (6 bases). This CDR3 has 16 residues. CDR1 MNHNS and CDR2 SASEGT come from the germline V gene. Trimming stripped 2 bases from V and 5 bases from J, with 18 bases between.

V is TRBV6-5 and J is TRBJ1-5; 7 positions agree with TRBD1. In germline, CDR1 is MNHEY, CDR2 SVGAGI. This CDR3 spans 15 amino acids. The J segment lost 2 bases and the V segment lost 7 bases, leaving 8 bases of the junction unmatched. CDR3 in amino acids: CASTKTQGGNQPQHF. In DNA, the CDR3 is TGTGCCAGCACCAAGACTCAGGGGGGCAATCAGCCCCAGCATTTT.

The gene calls are TRBV9 and TRBJ1-2, with D tentatively TRBD1 (5 bases). Trimming pared 3 bases from V and 6 bases from J, leaving 9 bases between. Germline lookup yields CDR1 SGDLS and CDR2 YYNGEE. The CDR3 is 12 residues long. CDR3 loop: CASSEAGNGYTF. CDR3 DNA sequence: TGTGCCAGCAGCGAGGCAGGGAATGGCTACACCTTC.

This clone was counted a single time. The chain recombines TRBV5-1 with TRBJ1-2; 8 bases line up with TRBD1. J gave up 1 base and V 0 bases, and 8 bases lay outside the gene matches. CDR1 and CDR2 (germline): SGHRS, YFSETQ. The CDR3 is 17 residues long. CDR3 amino acids: CASSLAPGQDLNYGYTF. In DNA, the CDR3 is TGCGCCAGCAGCTTGGCTCCGGGACAGGACCTTAACTATGGCTACACCTTC.

The chain links TRBV5-6 to TRBJ2-7, with 7 bases that match TRBD1. With V trimmed by 4 bases and J by 3 bases, 7 bases remained unmatched. Germline values: CDR1 SGHDT, CDR2 YYEEEE. The CDR3 is 14 residues long. Here the CDR3 DNA reads TGTGCCAGCAGCAGGAACAGGGGTTTCTACGAGCAGTACTTC. Its translation: CASSRNRGFYEQYF.

V usage is TRBV5-5 and J usage is TRBJ2-7; tentatively, D is TRBD1 (6 bases). The CDR3 has 14 amino acids. Trimming removed 0 bases at V and 2 bases at J, with 9 bases between. Germline-derived CDR1 and CDR2 are SGHKS and YYEKEE (reference sequence). The CDR3 coding sequence is TGTGCCAGCAGCTTGGGACAGGTCACCTACGAGCAGTACTTC. This gives the protein CASSLGQVTYEQYF.

This chain joins TRBV28 and TRBJ2-7, with a tentative D call TRBD2 (5 bases). The V gene's germline CDR1 is MDHEN and CDR2 SYDVKM. Trimming took 9 bases from V and 3 from J, leaving 12 bases between them. The CDR3 is 12 amino acids. CDR3 sequence reads: CASSVGSYEQYF. CDR3 bases: TGTGCCAGTTCTGTGGGGAGCTACGAGCAGTACTTC.

The chain employs TRBV2 and TRBJ1-3; maybe TRBD1 (5 bases). V lost 2 bases and J lost 2, with 10 bases in between. CDR1 and CDR2 from the germline V gene are SNHLY and FYNNEI. The CDR3 runs 15 residues. The DNA of the CDR3 is TGTGCCAGCAGTGAACAGGGTGGGGCTGGAAACACCATATATTTT. Its translation: CASSEQGGAGNTIYF. Full variable domain (missing parts from reference TRBV2 and TRBJ1-3): EPEVTQTPSHQVTQMGQEVILRCVPISNHLYFYWYRQILGQKVEFLVSFYNNEISEKSEIFDDQFSVERPDGSNFTLKIRSTKLEDSAMYFCASSEQGGAGNTIYFGEGSWLTVV.

The chain employs TRBV4-3 and TRBJ1-2; D remains unclear. Deletions cut 4 bases from V and 0 bases from J, with 9 bases between. The germline gives CDR1 LGHNA, CDR2 YSLEER. The CDR3 runs to 14 residues. CDR3 residues: CASSPGVTNYGYTF. The CDR3 coding sequence is TGCGCCAGCAGCCCCGGGGTGACTAACTATGGCTACACCTTC.

V is TRBV4-2 and J is TRBJ1-2; 11 nucleotides agree with TRBD1. The CDR3 contains 18 residues. The germline V gene has CDR1 LGHNA and CDR2 YNFKEQ. The trim removed 3 bases at V and 4 bases at J, leaving 13 bases unmatched. CDR3 protein: CASSQVDGQGAFGYGYTF. The CDR3 DNA reads as TGTGCCAGCAGCCAGGTTGACGGACAGGGGGCGTTTGGCTATGGCTACACCTTC.

J is TRBJ1-5 and V is TRBV10-2; D unresolved. V gave up 3 bases and J gave up 0 bases, with 6 bases separating them. This CDR3 spans 14 amino acids. The germline V gene encodes CDR1 WSHSY and CDR2 SAAADI. The CDR3 nucleotides read TGCGCCAGCAGTGACAGATATAGCAATCAGCCCCAGCATTTT. Translating gives CASSDRYSNQPQHF.